This T cell receptor (beta chain) appears in the sequencing data of a study of T cells in Graves' hyperthyroidism and ophthalmopathy. General study findings and limits: Ophthalmopathy cases were set apart from stable hyperthyroidism by a 13 V-J model.

TCR beta CDR3 regions were amplified from RNA transcripts. Carried out on the TCR CDR3, a first-round RT-PCR used the HTBI primer set. A single record per CDR3 protein comes from TCRdb applying MiXCR to the multiplex PCR reads. The sample holds nearly 600,000 distinct CDR3 sequences, approximately 15% seen once. It was roughly 10 ml of fresh peripheral blood that supplied the PBMCs. Trimming cost V 4 bases and J 3 bases, with 10 bases left between them. The germline gives CDR1 MNHEY, CDR2 SVGAGI. The CDR3 is made up of 15 amino acids. A note on this clonotype: No antigen is known for it.

The chain joins TRBV6-5 to TRBJ2-6, with a weak D call TRBD1 (5 bases). Input material: blood. The TCR originated in a young woman with Graves' hyperthyroidism that later progressed to Graves' ophthalmopathy. CDR3 sequence (DNA): TGTGCCAGCAGTTCAAAGGGGTATGGGGCCAACGTCCTGACTTTC. Amino acids: CASSSKGYGANVLTF.